Here is one T cell receptor (beta chain) with its context. No antigen is known for it. The sample holds no much larger clone one base away, and base qualities are not on file. Via the germline V gene, CDR1 is SGHVS and CDR2 FNYEAQ. The CDR3 spans 13 residues, from the cysteine through the phenylalanine. Of the read, only the CDR3 DNA is kept; its 39 bases are in frame from base 1. V has 5 bases trimmed and J has 6 bases trimmed; junction bases matching no gene number 4. This record belongs to a study of PD-1 blockade in classical Hodgkin lymphoma (TCRdb year 2020). Describing the broader study: Nivolumab dosing was 3 mg/kg intravenously every 2 weeks, continuing until either disease progression or unacceptable toxicity. A peripheral blood immune signature of response to PD-1 blockade in classical Hodgkin lymphoma was defined using TCR beta sequencing and CyTOF.

Results the study describes overall, beyond this receptor: Lower diversity was observed in patients in whom nivolumab was started less than 1 year after ASCT, and these patients were excluded from later analyses so that confounding by immune reconstitution would be avoided. By C4D1, a significant rise was seen in CD4+ TCR diversity but not in CD8+ TCR diversity (p=0.0027 vs p=0.16), and the rise was most apparent among complete responders (p=0.02). Newly diagnosed patients were reported to have lower baseline TCR diversity than healthy donors, and relapsed/refractory patients were reported to have lower baseline TCR diversity still. Baseline diversity similar to that of newly diagnosed patients was observed in trial patients achieving complete response, whereas significantly lower diversity was observed in partial responders and progressors. The study was limited to a single clinical trial cohort, and causes of repertoire differences, possibly disease activity or prior therapy, remained undefined.

What this sample's time point label stands for: cycle 2 day 1 (C2D1) of nivolumab. All trial patients had relapsed after autologous stem cell transplantation, with cohorts A, B and C differing in prior brentuximab vedotin exposure. The trial cohort comprised some 60 patients with relapsed/refractory classical Hodgkin lymphoma whose best overall responses were complete response, partial response or progressive disease. Trial patients were treated with single-agent nivolumab in the multi-cohort phase II CheckMate 205 trial. An independent review committee assessed best overall response using the 2007 International Working Group response criteria. Trial PBMCs were obtained immediately prior to nivolumab initiation (C1D1) and on therapy at cycle 2 day 1 and cycle 4 day 1. Peripheral blood was collected in 8 mL Vacutainer Cell Preparation Tubes, from which PBMCs were isolated by centrifugation and then cryopreserved.

Genomic DNA was isolated using the Qiagen DNeasy kit from unsorted PBMCs as well as from negatively selected CD4+ and CD8+ fractions. TCR beta CDR3 regions were amplified by immunoSEQ multiplex PCR using primers annealing to V and J segments. A synthetic immune receptor repertoire was used to minimize amplification bias, and any remaining bias was removed computationally after sequencing. The authors' pipeline ran thus. Repertoire diversity was quantified as the Shannon entropy index using custom Python scripts. Unsorted, CD4+ and CD8+ repertoires were examined separately, except in combined analyses, for which CD4+ and CD8+ sequences were merged in silico. A clone counted as expanded when the clone's frequency after treatment rose at least 2-fold relative to C1D1, and clones undetected at baseline were given a pseudocount of 0.5. Singleton clones were defined as clones with 0 or 1 copy at C1D1, and non-singleton clones were defined as clones with 2 or more copies. Clones expanded in unsorted samples were assigned a CD4+, CD8+ or unknown annotation through matching of protein sequences in sorted samples from the same patient. Wilcoxon tests on paired samples were used to test changes in diversity from C1D1 to C4D1. TCRdb mirrors the immuneACCESS table, restricted to in-frame sequences. Some clones are absent from its copies; in checked studies, under half trace to an unresolved V gene, and the reason for the others is unknown. That table is the source of V, J and clone size, and D and trimming were worked out from the DNA. This sample comprises 45,000 to 55,000 clones, roughly 73% of them detected only once. About 15% of the sample goes to the ten largest clones.

This specimen was peripheral blood mononuclear cells (PBMCs), taken before the second cycle of nivolumab. The chain links TRBV7-6 with TRBJ2-7, with 10 middle bases fitting TRBD1. This sequence was found in a human donor with classical Hodgkin lymphoma. The nucleotide sequence is given as TGTGCCAGCAGCCGGGACAGGGGTTTCGAGCAGTACTTC. It codes for CASSRDRGFEQYF.